These T cell receptor beta chains were read from a single sample in a study of cytomegalovirus exposure and HLA in healthy donors. Data came from immunoSEQ multiplex PCR; TCRdb stores just in-frame clones and leaves some out. The table shows under 300,000 clones, with about 80% occurring only once. Sequencing input: PBMCs. The receptors shown here come from an older woman in good health and CMV-seropositive. Both conserved end residues are part of each CDR3. The D gene is left open where the match is weak. Size tells how often a clone was seen (once, few, many) or the class of an expanded clone, and some rows leave it out.

>TRBD2|NA|TRBV7-7|TRBJ2-5
CASSTGLAGPQETQYF
TGTGCTAGCAGCACCGGACTAGCGGGACCCCAAGAGACCCAGTACTTC
>TRBD2|NA|TRBV11-1|TRBJ2-5
CASAPREWETQYF
TGTGCCAGCGCCCCGCGGGAGTGGGAGACCCAGTACTTC
>NA|once|TRBV19|TRBJ1-2
CASISSPGQTYGYTF
TGTGCCAGTATCAGCTCACCGGGACAAACTTATGGCTACACCTTC
>TRBD2|NA|TRBV15|TRBJ2-1
CATSPWTSGRYEQFF
TGTGCCACCAGCCCCTGGACTAGCGGGAGATATGAGCAGTTCTTC
>TRBD1|few|TRBV5-6|TRBJ2-7
CASSLPGQGRQYF
TGTGCCAGCAGCTTACCGGGACAGGGTAGGCAGTACTTC
>NA|NA|TRBV6-6|TRBJ2-1
CASKGDGGEQFF
TGTGCCAGCAAAGGGGATGGCGGTGAGCAGTTCTTC
>NA|NA|TRBV7-9|TRBJ2-7
CASSPRSEGRQYF
TGTGCCAGCAGCCCGCGTTCAGAGGGTCGGCAGTACTTC
>TRBD1|NA|TRBV30|TRBJ2-2
CAWSGKPGQARELFF
TGTGCCTGGAGTGGAAAACCGGGACAGGCGAGGGAGCTGTTTTTT
>NA|NA|TRBV15|TRBJ1-5
CATSKETGVYQPQHF
TGTGCCACCAGCAAAGAGACAGGAGTTTATCAGCCCCAGCATTTT
>NA|NA|TRBV9|TRBJ2-1
CASSSSYGGEQFF
TGTGCCAGCAGCTCTAGCTATGGGGGGGAGCAGTTCTTC
>NA|NA|TRBV10-1|TRBJ2-3
CASSEGRRDTQYF
TGCGCCAGCAGTGAGGGCAGGAGGGATACGCAGTATTTT
>NA|NA|TRBV30|TRBJ1-2
CAGVRNYGYTF
TGTGCCGGAGTCCGGAACTATGGCTACACCTTC
>NA|NA|TRBV2|TRBJ1-4
CASRGRGYSEKLFF
TGTGCCAGCAGGGGTAGGGGGTACTCTGAAAAACTGTTTTTT
>TRBD2|NA|TRBV10-1|TRBJ2-7
CASRIAGVREQYF
TGCGCCAGCAGGATAGCGGGAGTGAGAGAGCAGTACTTC
>NA|NA|TRBV5-8|TRBJ1-5
CASSTSRGQEQPQHF
TGTGCCAGCAGCACCAGTCGGGGTCAGGAACAGCCCCAGCATTTT
>TRBD1|NA|TRBV5-4|TRBJ1-1
CASSLGRDRETEAFF
TGTGCCAGCAGCTTGGGAAGGGACAGAGAAACTGAAGCTTTCTTT
>TRBD1|NA|TRBV7-2|TRBJ2-5
CASSKPGQGGMAQYF
TGTGCCAGCAGCAAGCCGGGACAGGGGGGAATGGCCCAGTACTTC
>TRBD1|NA|TRBV30|TRBJ1-1
CAWANPGLWDREAFF
TGTGCCTGGGCCAACCCAGGGTTGTGGGACAGGGAAGCTTTCTTT
>TRBD1|NA|TRBV13|TRBJ2-5
CASSPPGQGLETQYF
TGTGCCAGCAGCCCACCGGGACAGGGATTGGAGACCCAGTACTTC
>NA|NA|TRBV7-8|TRBJ1-1
CASSLESRRGAFF
TGTGCCAGCAGCTTAGAAAGTAGGAGGGGAGCTTTCTTT
>NA|NA|TRBV6-6|TRBJ1-5
CASGQNDRINQPQHF
TGTGCCAGCGGCCAAAATGACAGAATCAATCAGCCCCAGCATTTT
>NA|NA|TRBV27|TRBJ2-7
CASSLRHRLEPYEQYF
TGTGCCAGCAGTTTGAGACACAGGCTGGAGCCCTACGAGCAGTACTTC